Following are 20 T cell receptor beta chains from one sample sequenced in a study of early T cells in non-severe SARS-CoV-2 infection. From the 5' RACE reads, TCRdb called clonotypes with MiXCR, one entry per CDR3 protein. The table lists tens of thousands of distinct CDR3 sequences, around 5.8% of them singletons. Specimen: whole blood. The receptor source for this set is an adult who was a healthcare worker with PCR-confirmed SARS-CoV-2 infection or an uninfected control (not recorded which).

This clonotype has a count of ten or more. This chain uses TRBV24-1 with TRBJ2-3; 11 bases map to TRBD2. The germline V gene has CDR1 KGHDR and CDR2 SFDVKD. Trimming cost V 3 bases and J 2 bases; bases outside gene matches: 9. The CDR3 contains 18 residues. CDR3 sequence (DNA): TGTGCCACCAGTGATAAAGCGCCGGGACTAGCGGCCACAGATACGCAGTATTTT. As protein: CATSDKAPGLAATDTQYF.

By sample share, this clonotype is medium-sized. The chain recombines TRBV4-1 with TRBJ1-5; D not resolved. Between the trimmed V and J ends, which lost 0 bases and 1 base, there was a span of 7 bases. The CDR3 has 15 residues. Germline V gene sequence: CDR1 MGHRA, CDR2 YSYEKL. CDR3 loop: CASSQEGRSNQPQHF. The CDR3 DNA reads TGCGCCAGCAGCCAAGAAGGGCGGAGCAATCAGCCCCAGCATTTT.

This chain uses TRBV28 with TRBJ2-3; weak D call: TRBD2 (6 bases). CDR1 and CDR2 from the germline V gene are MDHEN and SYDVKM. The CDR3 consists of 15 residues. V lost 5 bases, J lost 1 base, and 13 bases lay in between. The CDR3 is CASSPSGLGTDTQYF. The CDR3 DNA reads TGTGCCAGCAGTCCCTCGGGACTCGGCACAGATACGCAGTATTTT.

The CDR3 region is CASSHGTGTEKLFF. In nucleotides, the CDR3 is TGTGCCAGCAGTCACGGGACAGGGACTGAAAAACTGTTTTTT. The J gene is TRBJ1-4, the V gene TRBV6-6; 9 bases are a match to TRBD1. Trimming at V came to 5 bases and at J to 7 bases, leaving 5 bases not matched to a gene. CDR1 MNHNY and CDR2 SVGAGI come from the germline V gene (reference sequence). The CDR3 has 14 residues.

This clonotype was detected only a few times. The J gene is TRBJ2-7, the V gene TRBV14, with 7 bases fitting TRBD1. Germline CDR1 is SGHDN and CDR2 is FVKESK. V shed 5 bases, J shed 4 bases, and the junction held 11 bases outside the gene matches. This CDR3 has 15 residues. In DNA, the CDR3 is TGTGCCAGCAGCTTGACCCGGGACAGAAGATACGAGCAGTACTTC. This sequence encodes CASSLTRDRRYEQYF. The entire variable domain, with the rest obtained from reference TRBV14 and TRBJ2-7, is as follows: EAGVTQFPSHSVIEKGQTVTLRCDPISGHDNLYWYRRVMGKEIKFLLHFVKESKQDESGMPNNRFLAERTGGTYSTLKVQPAELEDSGVYFCASSLTRDRRYEQYFGPGTRLTVT.

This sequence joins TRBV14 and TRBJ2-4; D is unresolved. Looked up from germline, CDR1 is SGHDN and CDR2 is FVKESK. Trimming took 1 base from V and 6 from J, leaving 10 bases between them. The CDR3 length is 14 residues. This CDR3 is CASSQGAPTNIQYF. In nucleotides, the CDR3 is TGTGCCAGCAGCCAAGGCGCGCCTACAAACATTCAGTACTTC.

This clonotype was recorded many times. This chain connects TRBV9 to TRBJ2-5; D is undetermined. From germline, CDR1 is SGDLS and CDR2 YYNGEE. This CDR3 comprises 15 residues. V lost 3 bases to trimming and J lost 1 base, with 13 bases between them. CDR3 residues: CASSEGRRSQETQYF. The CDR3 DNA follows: TGTGCCAGCAGCGAGGGCAGACGATCCCAAGAGACCCAGTACTTC.

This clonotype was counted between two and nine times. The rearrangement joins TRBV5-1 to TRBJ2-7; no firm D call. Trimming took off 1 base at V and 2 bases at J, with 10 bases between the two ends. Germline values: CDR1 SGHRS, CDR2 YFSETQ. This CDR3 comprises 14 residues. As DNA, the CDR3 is TGCGCCAGCAGCTTGCGGCAGGCCACCTACGAGCAGTACTTC. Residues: CASSLRQATYEQYF.

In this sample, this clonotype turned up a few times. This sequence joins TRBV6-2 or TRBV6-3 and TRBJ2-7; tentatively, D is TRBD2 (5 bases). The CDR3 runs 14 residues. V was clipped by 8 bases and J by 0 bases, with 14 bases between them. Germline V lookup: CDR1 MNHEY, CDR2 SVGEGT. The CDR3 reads CASVTRGSSYEQYF. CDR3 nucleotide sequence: TGTGCCAGCGTCACCCGTGGGAGCTCCTACGAGCAGTACTTC.

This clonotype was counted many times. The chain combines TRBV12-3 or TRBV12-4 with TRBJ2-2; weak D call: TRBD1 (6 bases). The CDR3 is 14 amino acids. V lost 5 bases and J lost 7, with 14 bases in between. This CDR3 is CASSLQGPVGELFF. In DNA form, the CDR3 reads TGTGCCAGCAGTCTACAGGGACCGGTCGGGGAGCTGTTTTTT.

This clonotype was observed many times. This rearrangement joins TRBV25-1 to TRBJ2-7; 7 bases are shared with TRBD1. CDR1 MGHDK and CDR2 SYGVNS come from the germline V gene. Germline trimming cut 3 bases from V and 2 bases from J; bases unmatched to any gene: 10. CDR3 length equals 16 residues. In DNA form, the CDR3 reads TGTGCCAGCAGTGATCGTCGAGGGGGCCGCACCTACGAGCAGTACTTC. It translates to CASSDRRGGRTYEQYF.

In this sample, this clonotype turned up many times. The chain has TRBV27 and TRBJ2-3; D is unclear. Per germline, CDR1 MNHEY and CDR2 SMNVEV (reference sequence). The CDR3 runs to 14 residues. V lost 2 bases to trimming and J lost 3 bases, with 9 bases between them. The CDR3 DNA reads TGTGCCAGCAGTTTAGGCAGGCCTACAGATACGCAGTATTTT. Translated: CASSLGRPTDTQYF.

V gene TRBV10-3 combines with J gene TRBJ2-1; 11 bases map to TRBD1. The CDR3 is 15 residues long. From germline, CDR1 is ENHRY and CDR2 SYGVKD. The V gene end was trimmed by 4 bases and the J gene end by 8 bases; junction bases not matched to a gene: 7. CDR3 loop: CAISAGTGGFYEQFF. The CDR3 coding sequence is TGTGCCATCAGTGCGGGGACAGGGGGTTTTTATGAGCAGTTCTTC.

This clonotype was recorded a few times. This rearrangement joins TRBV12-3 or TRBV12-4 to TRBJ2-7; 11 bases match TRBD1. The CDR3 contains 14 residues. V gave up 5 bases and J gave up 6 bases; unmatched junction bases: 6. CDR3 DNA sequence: TGTGCCAGCAGTCAGGGACAGGGGGTCTCCGAGCAGTACTTC. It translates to CASSQGQGVSEQYF.

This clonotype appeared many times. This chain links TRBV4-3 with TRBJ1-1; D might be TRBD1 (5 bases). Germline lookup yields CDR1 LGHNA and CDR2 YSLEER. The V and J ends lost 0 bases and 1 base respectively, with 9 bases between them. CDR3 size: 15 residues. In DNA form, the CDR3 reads TGCGCCAGCAGCCAAGAAGCGCAGGGGAACACTGAAGCTTTCTTT. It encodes CASSQEAQGNTEAFF.

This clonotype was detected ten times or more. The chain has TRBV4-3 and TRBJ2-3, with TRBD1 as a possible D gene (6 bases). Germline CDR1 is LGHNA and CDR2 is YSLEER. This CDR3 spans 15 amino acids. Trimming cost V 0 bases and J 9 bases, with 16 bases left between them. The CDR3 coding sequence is TGCGCCAGCAGCCAAGATGATAGCAGGGGCGCGACGCAGTATTTT. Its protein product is CASSQDDSRGATQYF.

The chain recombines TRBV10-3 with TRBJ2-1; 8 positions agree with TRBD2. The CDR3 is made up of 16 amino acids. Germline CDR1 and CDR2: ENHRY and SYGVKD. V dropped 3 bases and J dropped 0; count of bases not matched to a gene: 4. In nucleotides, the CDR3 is TGTGCCATCAGTGATTCCCTAGCGGGCTCCTACAATGAGCAGTTCTTC. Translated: CAISDSLAGSYNEQFF.

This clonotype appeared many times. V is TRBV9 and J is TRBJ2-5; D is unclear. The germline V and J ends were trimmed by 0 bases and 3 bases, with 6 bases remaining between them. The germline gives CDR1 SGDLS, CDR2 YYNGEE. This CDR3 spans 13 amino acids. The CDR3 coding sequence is TGTGCCAGCAGCGTAGAGGGAAAAGAGACCCAGTACTTC. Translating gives CASSVEGKETQYF.

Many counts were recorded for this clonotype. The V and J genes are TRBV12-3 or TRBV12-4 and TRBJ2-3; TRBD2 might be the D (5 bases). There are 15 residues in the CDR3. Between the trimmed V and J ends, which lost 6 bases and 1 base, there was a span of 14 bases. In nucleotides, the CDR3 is TGTGCCAGCAGCCCCGAGACTACTCGCACAGATACGCAGTATTTT. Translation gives CASSPETTRTDTQYF.

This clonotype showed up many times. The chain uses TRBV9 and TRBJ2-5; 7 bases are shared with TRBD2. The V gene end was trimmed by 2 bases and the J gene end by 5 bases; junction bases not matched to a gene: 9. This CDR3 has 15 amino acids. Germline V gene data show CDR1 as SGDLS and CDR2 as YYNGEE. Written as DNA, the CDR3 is TGTGCCAGCAGCGTTGGGGGGACTAAGGACGAGACCCAGTACTTC. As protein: CASSVGGTKDETQYF.